A selection of T cell receptor beta chains follows, all from one sample in a study of PD-1 blockade in classical Hodgkin lymphoma. Using immunoSEQ multiplex PCR, the repertoire was profiled, and TCRdb retains in-frame clones only, with some absent. Of some 41,000 clones in the sample, roughly 70% are singletons; the top ten hold 2.5% to 3%. The sequencing used peripheral blood mononuclear cells (PBMCs), collected before the second cycle of nivolumab. These receptors were taken from a human donor with classical Hodgkin lymphoma. Both conserved end residues are part of each CDR3. The order of the fields is D gene, V gene, clone size, J gene, CDR3 protein, CDR3 DNA. D genes are given only for firm matches. The listing skips clone size in some rows; elsewhere it reads once, few, many or a size class.

>-|TRBV20-1|-|TRBJ2-1
CSGSLGNEQFF
TGCAGTGGGAGTTTAGGCAATGAGCAGTTCTTC
>-|TRBV7-9|-|TRBJ2-7
CASSQADYEQYF
TGTGCCAGCAGTCAAGCCGACTACGAGCAGTACTTC
>TRBD2|TRBV2|-|TRBJ2-3
CASRASGGFTDTQYF
TGTGCCAGCAGGGCCAGCGGGGGATTCACAGATACGCAGTATTTT
>-|TRBV7-9|medium-sized|TRBJ2-7
CASSSALGYEQYF
TGTGCCAGCAGCTCAGCTCTCGGGTACGAGCAGTACTTC
>-|TRBV19|-|TRBJ1-1
CASTIEPNTEAFF
TGTGCCAGTACCATCGAACCGAACACTGAAGCTTTCTTT
>-|TRBV9|-|TRBJ2-2
CASTRDNTGELFF
TGTGCCAGCACCAGGGATAACACCGGGGAGCTGTTTTTT
>-|TRBV2|-|TRBJ2-7
CASSVVPSYEQYF
TGTGCCAGCAGTGTCGTACCGTCCTACGAGCAGTACTTC
>TRBD1|TRBV29-1|few|TRBJ2-7
CSAAGTGGLEQYF
TGCAGCGCAGCGGGGACAGGGGGGCTCGAGCAGTACTTC
>TRBD2|TRBV5-1|few|TRBJ2-3
CASSLVVRTSGGDTQYF
TGCGCCAGCAGCTTGGTCGTTAGGACTAGCGGAGGAGATACGCAGTATTTT
>TRBD1|TRBV7-2|-|TRBJ2-7
CASSERTGSYSEQYF
TGTGCCAGCAGCGAACGGACAGGGAGTTACTCCGAGCAGTACTTC
>TRBD2|TRBV6-1|-|TRBJ2-3
CASSETAGGADTQYF
TGTGCCAGCAGTGAAACAGCGGGGGGGGCAGATACGCAGTATTTT
>-|TRBV7-2|-|TRBJ2-7
CASSPPGVSYEQYF
TGTGCCAGCAGCCCCCCTGGGGTGTCCTACGAGCAGTACTTC
>-|TRBV7-8|-|TRBJ1-6
CASSLIATAVNNSPLHF
TGTGCCAGCAGCTTAATAGCTACAGCCGTAAATAATTCACCCCTCCACTTT
>-|TRBV7-9|-|TRBJ1-1
CASSQTGNTEAFF
TGCGCCAGCAGCCAGACAGGGAACACTGAAGCTTTCTTT
>TRBD2|TRBV19|-|TRBJ2-5
CASTPGASGGEETQYF
TGTGCCAGTACCCCCGGAGCTAGCGGAGGGGAAGAGACCCAGTACTTC
>-|TRBV2|-|TRBJ1-1
CASSEEGFRNTEAFF
TGTGCCAGCAGTGAAGAGGGGTTCCGTAACACTGAAGCTTTCTTT
>TRBD2|TRBV9|-|TRBJ2-3
CASSVADGTSGIDTQYF
TGTGCCAGCAGCGTAGCTGATGGGACTAGCGGGATAGATACGCAGTATTTT
>TRBD1|TRBV4-3|few|TRBJ1-1
CASSQDLAARGDTEAFF
TGCGCCAGCAGCCAAGATTTGGCCGCCAGGGGGGACACTGAAGCTTTCTTT
>TRBD2|TRBV6-5|few|TRBJ2-3
CASSFGLAAYF
TGTGCCAGCAGTTTCGGACTAGCGGCGTATTTT
>TRBD2|TRBV2|-|TRBJ2-6
CASSEGLGLAGVSGANVLTF
TGTGCCAGCAGTGAAGGGTTAGGACTAGCGGGAGTATCTGGGGCCAACGTCCTGACTTTC
>-|TRBV6-1|-|TRBJ2-3
CASLGTTASTDTQYF
TGTGCCAGCCTAGGGACAACCGCGTCCACAGATACGCAGTATTTT
>TRBD2|TRBV28|many|TRBJ2-5
CASSLAGGPRRETQYF
TGTGCCAGCAGTTTGGCGGGGGGACCTCGTCGGGAGACCCAGTACTTC
>-|TRBV10-3|few|TRBJ2-3
CAINDKRSHTSTDTQYF
TGTGCCATCAATGATAAGCGAAGCCACACTAGCACAGATACGCAGTATTTT
>-|TRBV28|-|TRBJ1-2
CATGPNYGYTF
TGTGCCACCGGTCCTAACTATGGCTACACCTTC
>-|TRBV28|-|TRBJ1-1
CASKKRGENTEAFF
TGTGCCAGCAAAAAAAGGGGGGAAAACACTGAAGCTTTCTTT
>-|TRBV5-6|-|TRBJ1-1
CASSLRHGNTEAFF
TGTGCCAGCAGCTTGAGGCACGGGAACACTGAAGCTTTCTTT
>-|TRBV7-8|once|TRBJ2-5
CASSAGTGGATETQYF
TGTGCCAGCAGCGCTGGAACAGGCGGTGCCACTGAGACCCAGTACTTC
>TRBD2|TRBV11-3|-|TRBJ2-3
CASSFGLAGESDTQYF
TGTGCCAGCAGCTTCGGACTAGCGGGAGAATCAGATACGCAGTATTTT
>-|TRBV11-2|-|TRBJ2-1
CASSPEGNEQFF
TGTGCCAGCAGCCCCGAAGGCAATGAGCAGTTCTTC
>-|TRBV5-1|few|TRBJ2-3
CASSVGLGASTDTQYF
TGCGCCAGCAGCGTAGGTCTCGGGGCTAGCACAGATACGCAGTATTTT
>-|TRBV30|-|TRBJ1-1
CAWSVRGNTEAFF
TGTGCCTGGAGTGTACGAGGGAACACTGAAGCTTTCTTT
>TRBD1|TRBV4-3|-|TRBJ2-7
CASSQGSGGENEQYF
TGCGCCAGCAGCCAAGGATCAGGGGGCGAGAACGAGCAGTACTTC
>-|TRBV27|-|TRBJ1-1
CASSSAMNTEAFF
TGTGCCAGCAGTTCAGCCATGAACACTGAAGCTTTCTTT
>TRBD2|TRBV7-2|-|TRBJ2-7
CASSLASGRYEQYF
TGTGCCAGCAGCTTAGCTAGCGGGAGATACGAGCAGTACTTC
>TRBD2|TRBV7-2|once|TRBJ2-4
CASSSERGAMYF
TGTGCCAGCAGCTCGGAGCGGGGGGCTATGTACTTC
>TRBD2|TRBV4-3|-|TRBJ2-7
CASSRGSGSPYEQYF
TGCGCCAGCAGCCGAGGTAGCGGGAGCCCCTACGAGCAGTACTTC
>-|TRBV15|-|TRBJ1-2
CATSRVGDRTSYGYTF
TGTGCCACCAGCAGAGTGGGAGACAGGACCTCCTATGGCTACACCTTC
>-|TRBV5-4|-|TRBJ1-3
CASSYRDSGNTIYF
TGTGCCAGCAGCTACAGGGATTCTGGAAACACCATATATTTT
>-|TRBV5-4|-|TRBJ1-1
CASSLYGGTEAFF
TGTGCCAGCAGCTTGTACGGGGGCACTGAAGCTTTCTTT
>TRBD1|TRBV7-2|once|TRBJ2-7
CASSFALRQGPALYEQYF
TGTGCCAGCAGCTTTGCCCTCAGACAGGGTCCAGCGTTGTACGAGCAGTACTTC
>-|TRBV5-6|-|TRBJ1-5
CASSLYEGTLTQPQHF
TGTGCCAGCAGCTTGTACGAGGGGACGTTGACTCAGCCCCAGCATTTT
>TRBD1|TRBV7-2|-|TRBJ2-7
CASSISTGEEQYF
TGTGCCAGCAGCATATCGACAGGGGAAGAGCAGTACTTC